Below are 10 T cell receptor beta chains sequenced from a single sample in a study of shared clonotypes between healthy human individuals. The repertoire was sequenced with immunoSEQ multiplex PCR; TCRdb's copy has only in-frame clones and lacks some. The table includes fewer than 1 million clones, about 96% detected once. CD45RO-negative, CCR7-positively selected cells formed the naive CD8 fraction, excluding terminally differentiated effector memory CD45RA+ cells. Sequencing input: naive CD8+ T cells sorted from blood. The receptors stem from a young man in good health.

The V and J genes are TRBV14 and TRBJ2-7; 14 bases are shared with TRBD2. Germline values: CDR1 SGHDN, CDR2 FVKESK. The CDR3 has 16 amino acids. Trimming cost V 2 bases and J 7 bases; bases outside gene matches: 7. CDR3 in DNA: TGTGCCAGCAGCCAAAGTCGGACTAGCGGGAGGTGGGAGCAGTACTTC. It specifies CASSQSRTSGRWEQYF.

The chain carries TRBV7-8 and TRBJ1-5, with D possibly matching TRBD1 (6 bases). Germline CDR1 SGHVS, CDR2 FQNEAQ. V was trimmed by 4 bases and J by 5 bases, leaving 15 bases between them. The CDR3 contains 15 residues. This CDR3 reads CASSSLGQKDQPQHF. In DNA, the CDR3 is TGTGCCAGCAGCTCACTCGGACAGAAAGATCAGCCCCAGCATTTT.

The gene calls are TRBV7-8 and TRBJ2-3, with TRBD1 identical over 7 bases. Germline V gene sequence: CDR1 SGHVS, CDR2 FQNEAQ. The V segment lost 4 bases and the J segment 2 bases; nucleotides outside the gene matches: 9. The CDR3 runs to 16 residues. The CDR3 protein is CASSSTQGFITDTQYF. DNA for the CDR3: TGTGCCAGCAGCTCAACACAGGGGTTCATCACAGATACGCAGTATTTT.

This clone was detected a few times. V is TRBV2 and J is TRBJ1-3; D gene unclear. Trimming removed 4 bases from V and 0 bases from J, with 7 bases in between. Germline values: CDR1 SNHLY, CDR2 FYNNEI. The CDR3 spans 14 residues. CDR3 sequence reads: CASSVWSSGNTIYF. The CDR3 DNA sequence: TGTGCCAGCAGTGTGTGGAGCTCTGGAAACACCATATATTTT.

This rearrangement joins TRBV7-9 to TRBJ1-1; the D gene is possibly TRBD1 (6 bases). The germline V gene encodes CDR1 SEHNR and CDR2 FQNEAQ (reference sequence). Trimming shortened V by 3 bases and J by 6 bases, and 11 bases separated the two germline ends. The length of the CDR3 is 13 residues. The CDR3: CASSFGGQAEAFF. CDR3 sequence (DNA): TGTGCCAGCAGCTTCGGGGGGCAGGCTGAAGCTTTCTTT.

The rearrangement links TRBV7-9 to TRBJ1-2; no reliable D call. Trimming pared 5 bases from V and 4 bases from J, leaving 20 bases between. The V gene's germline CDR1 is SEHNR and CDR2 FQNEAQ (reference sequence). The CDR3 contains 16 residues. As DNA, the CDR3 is TGTGCCAGCAGCCATGGACCCGCGGCCGGACTCTATGGCTACACCTTC. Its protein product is CASSHGPAAGLYGYTF.

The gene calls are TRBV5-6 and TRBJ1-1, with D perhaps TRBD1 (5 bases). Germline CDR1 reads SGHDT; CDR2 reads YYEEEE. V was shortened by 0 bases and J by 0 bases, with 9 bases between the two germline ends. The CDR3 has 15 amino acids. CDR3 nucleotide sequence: TGTGCCAGCAGCTTGGTGGGGGATATGAACACTGAAGCTTTCTTT. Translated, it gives CASSLVGDMNTEAFF.

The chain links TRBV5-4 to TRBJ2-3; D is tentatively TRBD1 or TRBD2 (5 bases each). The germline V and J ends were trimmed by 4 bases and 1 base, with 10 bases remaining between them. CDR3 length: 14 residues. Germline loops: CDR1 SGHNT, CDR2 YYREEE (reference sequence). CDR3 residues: CASSVLGGTDTQYF. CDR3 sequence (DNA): TGTGCCAGCAGCGTATTGGGGGGCACAGATACGCAGTATTTT.

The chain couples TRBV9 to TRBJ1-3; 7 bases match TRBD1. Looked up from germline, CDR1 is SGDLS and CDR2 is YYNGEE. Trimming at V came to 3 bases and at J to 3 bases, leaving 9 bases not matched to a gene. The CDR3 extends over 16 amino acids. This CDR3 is CASSDGIRDSGNTIYF. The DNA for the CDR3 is TGTGCCAGCAGCGATGGGATACGGGACAGTGGAAACACCATATATTTT.

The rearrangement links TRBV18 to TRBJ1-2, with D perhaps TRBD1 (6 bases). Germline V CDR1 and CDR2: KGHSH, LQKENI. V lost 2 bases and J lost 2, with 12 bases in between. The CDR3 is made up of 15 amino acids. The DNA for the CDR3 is TGTGCCAGCTCACCAGTCCAGGGGCCCAACTATGGCTACACCTTC. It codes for CASSPVQGPNYGYTF.